This entry lists 25 T cell receptor beta chains sequenced from one sample in a study of cytomegalovirus exposure and HLA in healthy donors. Primers: 60 Vbeta forward and 13 Jbeta reverse. Here immunoSEQ multiplex PCR was the method, and the copy in TCRdb shows in-frame clones only, minus some. Its clone listing holds 65,000 to 85,000 clones. The sample taken for sequencing was PBMCs. The receptor source for this set is a female donor in good health and CMV-seropositive.

The rearrangement uses TRBV29-1 and TRBJ1-2, with D possibly matching TRBD1 (6 bases). Germline CDR1 and CDR2: SQVTM and ANQGSEA. The CDR3 has 13 amino acids. The V end lost 4 bases, the J end lost 2 bases, and 11 bases lay between the germline ends. The CDR3 sequence: CSVAQGQNYGYTF. The CDR3 nucleotides are TGCAGCGTTGCTCAGGGGCAGAACTATGGCTACACCTTC.

The V gene is TRBV12-5, the J gene TRBJ1-2, with D possibly matching TRBD1 (5 bases). The CDR3 totals 14 residues. Germline-derived CDR1 and CDR2 are LGHNT and FRNRAP. Trimming took 5 bases from V and 4 from J, leaving 14 bases between them. The CDR3 protein is CASGGGAMGYGYTF. For the CDR3, the DNA is TGTGCTAGTGGTGGAGGGGCCATGGGCTATGGCTACACCTTC.

The chain is built from TRBV10-3 and TRBJ1-4; D perhaps matches TRBD1 (6 bases). V was cut by 3 bases and J by 4 bases, with 15 bases left in between. Looked up from germline, CDR1 is ENHRY and CDR2 is SYGVKD. CDR3 length: 16 amino acids. The DNA of the CDR3 is TGTGCCATCAGTGACTCCCGACAGGCTGGTAATGAAAAACTGTTTTTT. Encoded protein: CAISDSRQAGNEKLFF.

For this clone: This specimen includes other DNA sequences encoding the same CDR3. The V call is TRBV4-3, the J call TRBJ2-7; possibly TRBD1 for D (6 bases). This CDR3 is built from 14 residues. V was clipped by 0 bases and J by 2 bases, with 8 bases between them. The germline gives CDR1 LGHNA, CDR2 YSLEER. The CDR3 protein is CASSQDRGPYEQYF. Here the CDR3 DNA reads TGCGCCAGCAGCCAAGACAGGGGACCCTACGAGCAGTACTTC.

As regards this clone: A read error may account for a junction end that differs from germline. The chain links TRBV28 to TRBJ1-1; no reliable D call. CDR3 length: 13 residues. CDR1 and CDR2 (germline): MDHEN, SYDVKM. The CDR3 sequence: CASSPHTETEDFF. CDR3 nucleotide sequence: TGTGCCAGCAGTCCCCACACCGAGACTGAAGATTTCTTT. Supplemented by reference TRBV28 and TRBJ1-1, the full variable domain reads DVKVTQSSRYLVKRTGEKVFLECVQDMDHENMFWYRQDPGLGLRLIYFSYDVKMKEKGDIPEGYSVSREKKERFSLILESASTNQTSMYLCASSPHTETEDFFGQGTRLTVV.

The chain carries TRBV5-1 and TRBJ2-3; maybe TRBD1 (5 bases). The CDR3 has 16 residues. The germline V and J ends were trimmed by 0 bases and 3 bases, with 14 bases remaining between them. CDR1 is SGHRS, CDR2 YFSETQ, per germline. CDR3 in DNA: TGCGCCAGCAGCTTGGTGAGGACAAGATTAACAGATACGCAGTATTTT. Protein product: CASSLVRTRLTDTQYF.

The rearrangement links TRBV28 to TRBJ2-7, with 12 nucleotides matching TRBD1. This CDR3 spans 16 amino acids. CDR1 is MDHEN and CDR2 is SYDVKM in the germline V gene. V shed 5 bases and J 2 bases; nucleotides not matched to a gene: 7. The CDR3 protein is CASSTPGQGAAYEQYF. CDR3 coding DNA: TGTGCCAGCAGTACCCCGGGACAGGGGGCGGCCTACGAGCAGTACTTC. Looking up the rest from reference TRBV28 and TRBJ2-7 gives the full variable domain: DVKVTQSSRYLVKRTGEKVFLECVQDMDHENMFWYRQDPGLGLRLIYFSYDVKMKEKGDIPEGYSVSREKKERFSLILESASTNQTSMYLCASSTPGQGAAYEQYFGPGTRLTVT.

The chain couples TRBV6-5 to TRBJ1-6; no clear D gene. Germline V gene sequence: CDR1 MNHEY, CDR2 SVGAGI. V lost 6 bases to trimming and J lost 5 bases, with 14 bases between them. The CDR3 is 15 residues long. The CDR3 loop reads CASSARPENNSPLHF. The CDR3 DNA follows: TGTGCCAGCAGCGCGAGGCCAGAGAATAATTCACCCCTCCACTTT.

The chain links TRBV13 to TRBJ1-5; D not resolved. CDR3 length equals 16 residues. The V end lost 2 bases, the J end lost 0 bases, and 11 bases lay between the germline ends. Germline values: CDR1 PRHDT, CDR2 FYEKMQ (reference sequence). CDR3 sequence (DNA): TGTGCCAGCAGCTTATGGGCATCTAATAGCAATCAGCCCCAGCATTTT. Its protein is CASSLWASNSNQPQHF. Using reference TRBV13 and TRBJ1-5 for the parts outside the CDR3, the full variable domain is AAGVIQSPRHLIKEKRETATLKCYPIPRHDTVYWYQQGPGQDPQFLISFYEKMQSDKGSIPDRFSAQQFSDYHSELNMSSLELGDSALYFCASSLWASNSNQPQHFGDGTRLSIL.

J is TRBJ1-1 and V is TRBV28; D might be TRBD1 (6 bases). Trimming cost V 6 bases and J 4 bases, with 18 bases left between them. The germline CDR1 and CDR2 sequences are MDHEN and SYDVKM. The length of the CDR3 is 15 residues. CDR3 region: CASSPVDGGLTEAFF. CDR3 bases: TGTGCCAGCAGCCCCGTGGATGGGGGCCTCACTGAAGCTTTCTTT.

This rearrangement joins TRBV28 to TRBJ1-4; D remains ambiguous. V was clipped by 5 bases and J by 2 bases, with 6 bases between them. This CDR3 has 13 amino acids. Germline values: CDR1 MDHEN, CDR2 SYDVKM. CDR3 protein: CASSAGTNEKLFF. CDR3 bases: TGTGCCAGCAGTGCCGGGACTAATGAAAAACTGTTTTTT.

The chain carries TRBV6-5 and TRBJ1-1; the D gene is possibly TRBD1 (6 bases). This CDR3 is 14 amino acids long. The germline CDR1 and CDR2 sequences are MNHEY and SVGAGI. V was pared by 2 bases and J by 7 bases, with 14 bases between. For the CDR3, the DNA is TGTGCCAGCAGTTACGGACGGGGGGCAAGTGAAGCTTTCTTT. It encodes CASSYGRGASEAFF.

The V call is TRBV28, the J call TRBJ2-5, with 10 bases identical to TRBD2. Germline values: CDR1 MDHEN, CDR2 SYDVKM. The CDR3 totals 16 residues. Trimming took 5 bases from V and 5 from J; bases not matched to a gene: 11. The CDR3 loop reads CASSLGLAGVVETQYF. CDR3 nucleotides: TGTGCCAGCAGTCTCGGCCTAGCGGGAGTAGTGGAGACCCAGTACTTC.

The chain carries TRBV7-9 and TRBJ2-7; TRBD2 might be the D (6 bases). The CDR3 sequence is 17 residues long. V was trimmed by 5 bases and J by 1 base, leaving 21 bases between them. Looked up from germline, CDR1 is SEHNR and CDR2 is FQNEAQ (reference sequence). DNA for the CDR3: TGTGCCAGCAGCCCAATTTCGGGGCGGGATAAATCCTACGAGCAGTACTTC. Encoded protein: CASSPISGRDKSYEQYF.

This chain uses TRBV6-5 with TRBJ1-2; 8 positions match TRBD1. The germline gives CDR1 MNHEY, CDR2 SVGAGI. The CDR3 has 16 amino acids. V shed 2 bases, J shed 4 bases, and the junction held 9 bases outside the gene matches. The CDR3 DNA reads TGTGCCAGCAGTTACGACTCAGGGGGCGAACGCTATGGCTACACCTTC. Protein sequence: CASSYDSGGERYGYTF.

This chain links TRBV18 with TRBJ2-7; the match to TRBD2 covers 8 bases. CDR1 and CDR2 (germline): KGHSH, LQKENI. Trimming took 4 bases from V and 4 from J; bases not matched to a gene: 9. This CDR3 is 15 amino acids long. The CDR3 loop reads CASSRGAGDGYEQYF. CDR3 coding DNA: TGTGCCAGCTCACGAGGAGCGGGAGACGGGTACGAGCAGTACTTC.

The genes are TRBV7-9 and TRBJ2-3, with D hard to call. Trimming took off 5 bases at V and 6 bases at J, with 15 bases between the two ends. Germline V gene data show CDR1 as SEHNR and CDR2 as FQNEAQ (reference sequence). The CDR3 loop spans 14 amino acids. The CDR3 region is CASSPEIGDDTQYF. DNA for the CDR3: TGTGCCAGCAGCCCGGAGATAGGAGACGATACGCAGTATTTT.

J is TRBJ1-1 and V is TRBV7-3; D gene unclear. This CDR3 has 13 residues. V lost 8 bases, J lost 1 base, and 11 bases lay in between. The germline CDR1 and CDR2 sequences are SGHTA and FQGTGA. The CDR3 reads CASAEEANTEAFF. The CDR3 DNA reads TGTGCCAGCGCCGAGGAGGCGAACACTGAAGCTTTCTTT.

The chain recombines TRBV28 with TRBJ2-7, with 8 bases matching TRBD1. The V gene end was trimmed by 4 bases and the J gene end by 2 bases; junction bases not matched to a gene: 4. Germline V gene lookup returns CDR1 MDHEN and CDR2 SYDVKM. The CDR3 contains 14 residues. In nucleotides, the CDR3 is TGTGCCAGCAGTTCGGACAGGGACGCCTACGAGCAGTACTTC. It is translated as CASSSDRDAYEQYF.

The chain is built from TRBV6-1 and TRBJ2-5, with 7 bases fitting TRBD1. The CDR3 sequence is 13 residues long. The V and J ends lost 10 bases and 1 base, in that order; junction bases with no gene match: 6. Per the germline V gene, CDR1 is MNHNS and CDR2 is SASEGT. This chain's CDR3 is CATTGAPQETQYF. CDR3 bases: TGTGCCACCACAGGGGCCCCCCAAGAGACCCAGTACTTC.

V gene TRBV9 combines with J gene TRBJ1-2, with 7 bases that match TRBD1. This CDR3 comprises 18 residues. The V segment lost 0 bases and the J segment 5 bases; nucleotides outside the gene matches: 16. Germline assignment: CDR1 SGDLS and CDR2 YYNGEE. CDR3 nucleotide sequence: TGTGCCAGCAGCGTAGATGGTTGGGGGCAGGGGACAGTGTATGGCTACACCTTC. Protein: CASSVDGWGQGTVYGYTF. Supplemented by reference TRBV9 and TRBJ1-2, the full variable domain reads DSGVTQTPKHLITATGQRVTLRCSPRSGDLSVYWYQQSLDQGLQFLIQYYNGEERAKGNILERFSAQQFPDLHSELNLSSLELGDSALYFCASSVDGWGQGTVYGYTFGSGTRLTVV.

The gene calls are TRBV28 and TRBJ2-1, with D possibly matching TRBD2 (5 bases). The CDR3 contains 11 residues. Looked up from germline, CDR1 is MDHEN and CDR2 is SYDVKM. Trimming left V 2 bases short and J 9 bases short, with 5 bases between. CDR3 protein: CASSLEGEQFF. In DNA, the CDR3 is TGTGCCAGCAGTTTAGAGGGTGAGCAGTTCTTC.

DNA for the CDR3: TGTGCCAGCAGTTTATTCTGGACAGGGGGTACCGGGGAGCTGTTTTTT. Translated: CASSLFWTGGTGELFF. The V call is TRBV27, the J call TRBJ2-2, with TRBD1 identical over 10 bases. Germline V CDR1 and CDR2: MNHEY, SMNVEV (reference sequence). Trimming at V came to 1 base and at J to 5 bases, leaving 4 bases not matched to a gene. CDR3 length equals 16 residues.

The V gene is TRBV27, the J gene TRBJ2-7; the match to TRBD1 covers 11 bases. The CDR3 consists of 17 residues. V lost 7 bases and J lost 0; bases outside the gene matches: 11. CDR1 is MNHEY and CDR2 is SMNVEV in the germline V gene (reference sequence). DNA of the CDR3: TGTGCCAGCATGCGGACAGGGGGCAAAGTCGGCTCCTACGAGCAGTACTTC. It is translated as CASMRTGGKVGSYEQYF.

The V gene is TRBV6-1, the J gene TRBJ2-3; 8 bases map to TRBD2. Looked up from germline, CDR1 is MNHNS and CDR2 is SASEGT. The V and J ends lost 6 bases and 2 bases, in that order; junction bases with no gene match: 7. The CDR3 sequence is 15 residues long. This CDR3 is CASSGAGGFTDTQYF. The CDR3 DNA reads TGTGCCAGCAGCGGGGCGGGGGGATTCACAGATACGCAGTATTTT.